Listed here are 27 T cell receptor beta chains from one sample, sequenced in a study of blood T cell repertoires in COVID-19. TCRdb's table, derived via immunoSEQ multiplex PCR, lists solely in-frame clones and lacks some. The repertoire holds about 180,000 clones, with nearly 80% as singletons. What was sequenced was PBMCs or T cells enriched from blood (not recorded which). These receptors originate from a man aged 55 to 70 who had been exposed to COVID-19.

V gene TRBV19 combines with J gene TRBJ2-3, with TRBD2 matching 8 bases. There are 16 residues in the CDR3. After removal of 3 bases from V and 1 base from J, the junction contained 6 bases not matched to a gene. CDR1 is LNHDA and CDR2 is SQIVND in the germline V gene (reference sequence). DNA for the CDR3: TGTGCCAGTAGTATCTCTCCCGGGGGGGGCACAGATACGCAGTATTTT. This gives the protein CASSISPGGGTDTQYF.

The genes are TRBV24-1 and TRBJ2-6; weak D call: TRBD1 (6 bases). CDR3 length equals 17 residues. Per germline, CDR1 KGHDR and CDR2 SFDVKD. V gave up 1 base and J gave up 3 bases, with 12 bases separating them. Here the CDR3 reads CATSDLPGTSGANVLTF. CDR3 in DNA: TGTGCCACCAGTGATTTACCCGGGACAAGTGGGGCCAACGTCCTGACTTTC.

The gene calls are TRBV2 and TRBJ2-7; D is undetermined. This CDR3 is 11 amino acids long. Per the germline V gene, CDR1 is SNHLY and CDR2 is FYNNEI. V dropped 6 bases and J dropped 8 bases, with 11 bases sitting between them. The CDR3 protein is CASSLALKQYF. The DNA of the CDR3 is TGTGCCAGCAGCTTGGCCCTTAAGCAGTACTTC.

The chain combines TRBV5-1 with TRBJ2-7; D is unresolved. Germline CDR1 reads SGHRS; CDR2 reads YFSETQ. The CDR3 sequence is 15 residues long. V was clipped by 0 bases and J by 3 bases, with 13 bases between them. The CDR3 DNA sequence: TGCGCCAGCAGCTTGGGTGGTGACTGGATCTACGAGCAGTACTTC. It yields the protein CASSLGGDWIYEQYF.

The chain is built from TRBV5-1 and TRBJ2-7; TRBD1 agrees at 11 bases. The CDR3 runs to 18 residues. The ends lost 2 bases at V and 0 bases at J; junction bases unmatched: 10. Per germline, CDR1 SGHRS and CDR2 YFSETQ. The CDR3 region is CASSFFGTGGALSYEQYF. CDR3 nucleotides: TGCGCCAGCAGCTTTTTTGGGACAGGGGGGGCCCTCTCCTACGAGCAGTACTTC.

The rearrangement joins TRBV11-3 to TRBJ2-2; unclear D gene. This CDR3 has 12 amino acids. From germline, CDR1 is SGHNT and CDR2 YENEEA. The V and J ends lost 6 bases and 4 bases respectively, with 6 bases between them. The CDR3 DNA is TGTGCCAGCAGTTGGGCCACCGGGGAGCTGTTTTTT. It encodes CASSWATGELFF.

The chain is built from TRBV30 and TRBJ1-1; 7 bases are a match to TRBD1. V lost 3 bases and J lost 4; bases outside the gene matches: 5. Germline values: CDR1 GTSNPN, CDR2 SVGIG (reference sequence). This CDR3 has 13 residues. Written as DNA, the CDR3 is TGTGCCTGGAGGATCCCAGGGGGCACTGAAGCTTTCTTT. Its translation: CAWRIPGGTEAFF. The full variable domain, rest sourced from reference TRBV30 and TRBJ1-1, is SQTIHQWPATLVQPVGSPLSLECTVEGTSNPNLYWYRQAAGRGLQLLFYSVGIGQISSEVPQNLSASRPQDRQFILSSKKLLLSDSGFYLCAWRIPGGTEAFFGQGTRLTVV.

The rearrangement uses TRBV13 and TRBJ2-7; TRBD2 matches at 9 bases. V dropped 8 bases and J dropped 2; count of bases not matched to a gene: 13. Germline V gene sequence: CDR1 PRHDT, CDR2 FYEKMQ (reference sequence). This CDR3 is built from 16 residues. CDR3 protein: CASAPLGSSGTYEQYF. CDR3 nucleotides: TGTGCCAGCGCTCCCCTGGGCTCTAGCGGGACCTACGAGCAGTACTTC.

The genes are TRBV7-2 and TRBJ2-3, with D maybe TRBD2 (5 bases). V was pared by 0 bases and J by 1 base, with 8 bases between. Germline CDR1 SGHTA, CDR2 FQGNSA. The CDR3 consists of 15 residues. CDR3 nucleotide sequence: TGTGCCAGCAGCTTAGCGGGAGCGGGCACAGATACGCAGTATTTT. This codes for CASSLAGAGTDTQYF.

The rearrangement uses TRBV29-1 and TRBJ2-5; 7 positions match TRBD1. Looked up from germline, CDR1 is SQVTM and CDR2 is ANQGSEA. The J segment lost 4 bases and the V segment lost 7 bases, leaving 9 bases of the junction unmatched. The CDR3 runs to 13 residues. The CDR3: CSGGGLGGETQYF. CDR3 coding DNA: TGCAGCGGAGGGGGCTTAGGGGGAGAGACCCAGTACTTC. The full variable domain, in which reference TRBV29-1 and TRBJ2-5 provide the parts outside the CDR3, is SAVISQKPSRDICQRGTSLTIQCQVDSQVTMMFWYRQQPGQSLTLIATANQGSEATYESGFVIDKFPISRPNLTFSTLTVSNMSPEDSSIYLCSGGGLGGETQYFGPGTRLLVL.

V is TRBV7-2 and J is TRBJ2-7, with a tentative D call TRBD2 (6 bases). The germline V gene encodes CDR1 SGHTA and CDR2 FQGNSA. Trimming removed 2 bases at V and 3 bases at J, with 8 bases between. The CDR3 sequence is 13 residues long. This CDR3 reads CASSLSDYYEQYF. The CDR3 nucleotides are TGTGCCAGCAGCTTATCGGACTACTACGAGCAGTACTTC.

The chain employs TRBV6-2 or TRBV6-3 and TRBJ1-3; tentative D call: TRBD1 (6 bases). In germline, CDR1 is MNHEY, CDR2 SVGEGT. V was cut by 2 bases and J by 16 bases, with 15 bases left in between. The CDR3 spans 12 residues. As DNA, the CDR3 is TGTGCCAGCAGTTACGTGGGACAAAGAGGTTATTTT. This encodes CASSYVGQRGYF.

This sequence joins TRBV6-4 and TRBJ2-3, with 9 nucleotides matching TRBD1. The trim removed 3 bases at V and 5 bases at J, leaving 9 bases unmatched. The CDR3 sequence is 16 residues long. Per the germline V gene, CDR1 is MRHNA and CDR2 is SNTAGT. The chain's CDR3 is CASSDLPGTGIDTQYF. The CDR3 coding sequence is TGTGCCAGCAGTGATCTTCCCGGGACAGGGATAGATACGCAGTATTTT.

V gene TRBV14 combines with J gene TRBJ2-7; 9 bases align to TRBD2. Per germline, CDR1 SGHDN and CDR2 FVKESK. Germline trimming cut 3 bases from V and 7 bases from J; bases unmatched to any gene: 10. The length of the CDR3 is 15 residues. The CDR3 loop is CASSHLAGTYLEQYF. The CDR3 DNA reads TGTGCCAGCAGCCATCTAGCGGGAACCTACTTAGAGCAGTACTTC.

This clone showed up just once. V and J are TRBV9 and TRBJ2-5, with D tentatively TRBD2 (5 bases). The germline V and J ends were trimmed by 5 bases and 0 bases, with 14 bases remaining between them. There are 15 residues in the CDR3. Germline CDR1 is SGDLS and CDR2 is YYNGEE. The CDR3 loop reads CASSYGVEDQETQYF. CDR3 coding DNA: TGTGCCAGCAGTTACGGGGTCGAAGACCAAGAGACCCAGTACTTC.

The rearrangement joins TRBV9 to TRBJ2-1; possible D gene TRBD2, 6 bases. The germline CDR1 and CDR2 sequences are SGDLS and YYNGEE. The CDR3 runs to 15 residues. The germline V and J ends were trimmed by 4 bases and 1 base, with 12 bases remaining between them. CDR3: CASSNREKSYNEQFF. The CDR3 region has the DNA TGTGCCAGCAGCAACCGGGAGAAGTCCTACAATGAGCAGTTCTTC. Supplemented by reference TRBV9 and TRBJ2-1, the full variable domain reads DSGVTQTPKHLITATGQRVTLRCSPRSGDLSVYWYQQSLDQGLQFLIQYYNGEERAKGNILERFSAQQFPDLHSELNLSSLELGDSALYFCASSNREKSYNEQFFGPGTRLTVL.

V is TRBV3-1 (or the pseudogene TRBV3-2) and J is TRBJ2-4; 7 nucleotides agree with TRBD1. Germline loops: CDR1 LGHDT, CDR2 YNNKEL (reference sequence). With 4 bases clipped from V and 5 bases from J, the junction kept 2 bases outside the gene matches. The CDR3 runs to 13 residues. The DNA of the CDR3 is TGTGCCAGCAGCCGACAGGGAGAAAACATTCAGTACTTC. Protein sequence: CASSRQGENIQYF.

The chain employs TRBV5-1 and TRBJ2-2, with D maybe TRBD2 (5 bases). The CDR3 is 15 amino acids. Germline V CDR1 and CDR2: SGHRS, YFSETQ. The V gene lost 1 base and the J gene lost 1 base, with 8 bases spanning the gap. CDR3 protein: CASSLLAKNTGELFF. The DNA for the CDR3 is TGCGCCAGCAGCTTGTTAGCGAAGAACACCGGGGAGCTGTTTTTT.

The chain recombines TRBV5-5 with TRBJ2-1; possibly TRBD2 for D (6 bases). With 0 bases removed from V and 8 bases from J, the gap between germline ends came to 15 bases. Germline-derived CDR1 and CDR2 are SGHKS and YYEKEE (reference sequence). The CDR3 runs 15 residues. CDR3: CASSLEAGRWDEQFF. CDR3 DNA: TGTGCCAGCAGCTTGGAGGCGGGACGTTGGGATGAGCAGTTCTTC.

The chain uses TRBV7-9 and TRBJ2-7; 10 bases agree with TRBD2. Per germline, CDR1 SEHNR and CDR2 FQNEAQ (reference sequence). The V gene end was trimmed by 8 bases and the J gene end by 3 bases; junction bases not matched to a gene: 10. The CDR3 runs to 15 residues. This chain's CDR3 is CASFQGASGSYEQYF. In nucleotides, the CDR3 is TGTGCCAGCTTCCAGGGGGCTAGCGGGAGCTACGAGCAGTACTTC.

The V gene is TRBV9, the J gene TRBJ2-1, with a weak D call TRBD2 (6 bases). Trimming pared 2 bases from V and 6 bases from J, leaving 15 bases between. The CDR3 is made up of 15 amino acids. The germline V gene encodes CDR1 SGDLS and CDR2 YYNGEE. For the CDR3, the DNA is TGTGCCAGCAGCGTTGGGCGGGGTCCTCTCAATGAGCAGTTCTTC. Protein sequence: CASSVGRGPLNEQFF.

This CDR3 reads CASSTLTNEGVYTF. Here the CDR3 DNA reads TGTGCCAGTAGTACCCTAACGAACGAGGGGGTCTACACCTTC. V usage is TRBV19 and J usage is TRBJ1-2, with D perhaps TRBD1 (6 bases). From germline, CDR1 is LNHDA and CDR2 SQIVND (reference sequence). The CDR3 sequence is 14 residues long. V lost 4 bases to trimming and J lost 10 bases, with 19 bases between them.

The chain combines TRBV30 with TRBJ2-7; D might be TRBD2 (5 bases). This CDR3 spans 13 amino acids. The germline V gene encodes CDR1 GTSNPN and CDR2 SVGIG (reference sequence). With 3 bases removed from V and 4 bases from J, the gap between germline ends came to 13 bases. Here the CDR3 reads CAWRDFTAYEQYF. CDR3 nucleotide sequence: TGTGCCTGGAGGGACTTCACCGCGTACGAGCAGTACTTC.

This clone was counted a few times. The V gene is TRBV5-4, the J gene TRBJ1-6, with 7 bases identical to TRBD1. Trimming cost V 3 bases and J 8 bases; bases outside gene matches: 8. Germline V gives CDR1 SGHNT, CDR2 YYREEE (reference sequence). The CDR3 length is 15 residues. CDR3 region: CASSSRQGKDSPLHF. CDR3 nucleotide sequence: TGTGCCAGCAGCTCCAGACAGGGAAAGGATTCACCCCTCCACTTT.

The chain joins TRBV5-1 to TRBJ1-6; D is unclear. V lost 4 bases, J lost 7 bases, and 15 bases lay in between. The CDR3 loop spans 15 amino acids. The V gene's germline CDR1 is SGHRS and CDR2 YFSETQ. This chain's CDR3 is CASSPLGGENSPLHF. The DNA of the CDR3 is TGCGCCAGCAGCCCCCTGGGTGGAGAAAATTCACCCCTCCACTTT.

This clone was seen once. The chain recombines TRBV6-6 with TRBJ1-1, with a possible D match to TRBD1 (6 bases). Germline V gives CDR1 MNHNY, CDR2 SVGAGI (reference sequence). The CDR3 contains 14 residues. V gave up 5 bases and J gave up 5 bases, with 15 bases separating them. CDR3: CASSPQGQGTEAFF. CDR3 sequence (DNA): TGTGCCAGCAGTCCCCAAGGGCAGGGGACTGAAGCTTTCTTT.

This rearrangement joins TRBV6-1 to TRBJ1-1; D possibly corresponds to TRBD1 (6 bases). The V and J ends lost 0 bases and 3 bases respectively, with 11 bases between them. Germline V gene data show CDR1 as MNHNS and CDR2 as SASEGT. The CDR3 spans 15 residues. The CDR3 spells CASSEANGGHTEAFF. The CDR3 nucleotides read TGTGCCAGCAGTGAAGCAAACGGGGGGCACACTGAAGCTTTCTTT.